This entry is about one T cell receptor (beta chain). Here immunoSEQ multiplex PCR was the method, and the copy in TCRdb shows in-frame clones only, minus some. Of 300,000 to 400,000 clones in the sample, roughly 90% were seen once. This record comes from a study of blood T cell repertoires in COVID-19. Study summary: Acute and convalescent COVID-19 samples came from the United States, Italy and Spain.

This receptor was taken from a man aged 25 to 40 with COVID-19, enrolled during active disease. Input material: peripheral blood.

The CDR3 coding sequence is TGTGCCAGCAAAGACTTTGGAGGACTAGCGGGGGGGAGCTCCTACAATGAGCAGTTCTTC. Its protein is CASKDFGGLAGGSSYNEQFF. The V gene is TRBV27, the J gene TRBJ2-1; 15 bases match TRBD2. The V gene's germline CDR1 is MNHEY and CDR2 SMNVEV (reference sequence). After removal of 7 bases from V and 0 bases from J, the junction contained 13 bases not matched to a gene. This CDR3 is built from 20 residues.